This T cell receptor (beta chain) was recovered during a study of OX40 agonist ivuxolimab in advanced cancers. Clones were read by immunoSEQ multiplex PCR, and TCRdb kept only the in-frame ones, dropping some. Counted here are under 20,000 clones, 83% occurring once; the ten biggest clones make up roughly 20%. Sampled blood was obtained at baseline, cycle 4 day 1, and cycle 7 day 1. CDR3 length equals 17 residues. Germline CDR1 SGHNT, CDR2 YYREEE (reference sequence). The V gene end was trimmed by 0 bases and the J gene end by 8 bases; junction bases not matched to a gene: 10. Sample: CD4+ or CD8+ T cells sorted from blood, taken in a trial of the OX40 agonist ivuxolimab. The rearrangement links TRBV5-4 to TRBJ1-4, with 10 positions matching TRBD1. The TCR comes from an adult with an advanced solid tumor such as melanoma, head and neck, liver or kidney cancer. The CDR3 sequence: CASSLEYTGTGDEKLFF. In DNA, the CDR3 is TGTGCCAGCAGCTTGGAATATACCGGGACAGGGGACGAAAAACTGTTTTTT.